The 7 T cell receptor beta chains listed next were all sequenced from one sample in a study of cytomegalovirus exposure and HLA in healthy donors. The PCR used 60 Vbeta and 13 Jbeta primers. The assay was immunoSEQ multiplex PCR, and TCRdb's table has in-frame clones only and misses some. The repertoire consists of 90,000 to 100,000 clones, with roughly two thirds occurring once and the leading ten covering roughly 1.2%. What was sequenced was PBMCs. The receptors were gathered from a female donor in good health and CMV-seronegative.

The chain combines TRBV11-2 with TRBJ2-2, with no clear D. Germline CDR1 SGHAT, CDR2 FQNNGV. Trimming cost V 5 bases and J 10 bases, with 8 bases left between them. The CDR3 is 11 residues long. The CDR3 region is CASSRVVELFF. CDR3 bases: TGTGCCAGCAGCCGTGTCGTGGAGCTGTTTTTT. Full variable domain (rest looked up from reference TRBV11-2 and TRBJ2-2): EAGVAQSPRYKIIEKRQSVAFWCNPISGHATLYWYQQILGQGPKLLIQFQNNGVVDDSQLPKDRFSAERLKGVDSTLKIQPAKLEDSAVYLCASSRVVELFFGEGSRLTVL.

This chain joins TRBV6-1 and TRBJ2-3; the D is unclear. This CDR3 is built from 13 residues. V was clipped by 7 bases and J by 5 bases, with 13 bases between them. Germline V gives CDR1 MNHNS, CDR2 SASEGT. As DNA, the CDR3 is TGTGCCAGCAATAGAGGAACTGTAGATACGCAGTATTTT. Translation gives CASNRGTVDTQYF.

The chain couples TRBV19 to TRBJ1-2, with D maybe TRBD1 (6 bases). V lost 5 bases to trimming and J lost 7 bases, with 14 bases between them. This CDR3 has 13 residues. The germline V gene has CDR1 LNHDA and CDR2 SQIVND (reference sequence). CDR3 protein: CASSLGRGSGYTF. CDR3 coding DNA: TGTGCCAGTAGTTTGGGCAGGGGCTCTGGCTACACCTTC. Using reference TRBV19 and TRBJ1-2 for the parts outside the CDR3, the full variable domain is DGGITQSPKYLFRKEGQNVTLSCEQNLNHDAMYWYRQDPGQGLRLIYYSQIVNDFQKGDIAEGYSVSREKKESFPLTVTSAQKNPTAFYLCASSLGRGSGYTFGSGTRLTVV.

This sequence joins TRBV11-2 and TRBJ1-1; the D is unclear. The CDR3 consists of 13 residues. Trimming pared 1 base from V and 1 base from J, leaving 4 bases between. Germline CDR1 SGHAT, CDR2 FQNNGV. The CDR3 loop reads CASSLGGNTEAFF. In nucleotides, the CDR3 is TGTGCCAGCAGCTTAGGCGGGAACACTGAAGCTTTCTTT.

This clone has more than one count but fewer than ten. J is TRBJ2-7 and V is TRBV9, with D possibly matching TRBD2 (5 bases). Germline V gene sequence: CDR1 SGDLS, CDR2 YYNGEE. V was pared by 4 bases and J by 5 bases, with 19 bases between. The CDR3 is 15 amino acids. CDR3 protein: CASSPRPTGFNEQYF. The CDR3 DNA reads TGTGCCAGCAGCCCTAGACCTACGGGATTCAACGAGCAGTACTTC.

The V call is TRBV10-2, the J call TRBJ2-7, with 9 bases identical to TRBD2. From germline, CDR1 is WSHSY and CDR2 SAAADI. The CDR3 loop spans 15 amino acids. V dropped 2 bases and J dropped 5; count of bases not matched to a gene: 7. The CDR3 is CASSEPGLAIHEQYF. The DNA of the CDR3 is TGCGCCAGCAGTGAGCCGGGACTAGCTATACACGAGCAGTACTTC.

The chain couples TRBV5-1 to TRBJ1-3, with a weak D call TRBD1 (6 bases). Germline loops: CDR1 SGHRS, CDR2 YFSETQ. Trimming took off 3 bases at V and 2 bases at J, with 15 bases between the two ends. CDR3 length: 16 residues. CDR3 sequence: CASSSGQSGTGNTIYF. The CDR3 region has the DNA TGCGCCAGCAGCTCAGGACAGTCGGGGACTGGAAACACCATATATTTT.